This T cell receptor beta chain appears in the sequencing data of a study of T-cell memory formation after mild COVID-19. Looking at the study overall: Largely, the TCR clusters proved donor specific. The study's findings and limits: Clones contracting over day 15 to 85 were CD4/CD8 balanced, with later expanders leaning CD4+.

The CDR3 contains 13 residues. The V and J ends lost 8 bases and 7 bases respectively, with 15 bases between them. Germline assignment: CDR1 MNHEY and CDR2 SVGAGI. In the case of this clonotype: What it binds is not known.

TCRdb reprocessed the 5' RACE reads with MiXCR, giving one entry per CDR3 protein. The sample lists around 250,000 distinct CDR3 sequences, under 20% occurring once. The sequencing sample was made of PBMCs or a T cell subset sorted from them (not recorded which). The source is a man aged 18 to 35 who had mild COVID-19 (a few samples of this study predate the infection). Cell type and time point are not known. The J gene is TRBJ1-5, the V gene TRBV6-5, with D hard to call. The CDR3 sequence: CASGKPPGQPQHF. DNA for the CDR3: TGTGCCAGCGGGAAACCTCCGGGGCAGCCCCAGCATTTT.